These 7 T cell receptor beta chains came from one sample sequenced in a study of shared T cell receptors in the human thymus. Sequencing was performed with immunoSEQ multiplex PCR; in TCRdb, only in-frame clones are kept and a portion is missing. This table has about 380,000 clones, approximately 95% appearing once. The sequencing sample was made of thymocytes. All receptors derive from a human donor.

The J gene is TRBJ2-7, the V gene TRBV7-9; TRBD1 matches at 10 bases. Germline trimming cut 3 bases from V and 6 bases from J; bases unmatched to any gene: 2. Per germline, CDR1 SEHNR and CDR2 FQNEAQ (reference sequence). The CDR3 totals 13 residues. The CDR3 sequence is CASSLDRGGEQYF. DNA of the CDR3: TGTGCCAGCAGCTTGGACAGGGGGGGCGAGCAGTACTTC.

The V gene is TRBV6-4, the J gene TRBJ2-1, with 7 bases fitting TRBD2. Germline CDR1 is MRHNA and CDR2 is SNTAGT. V dropped 4 bases and J dropped 0; count of bases not matched to a gene: 12. The CDR3 spans 18 residues. Here the CDR3 DNA reads TGTGCCAGCAGTGGCGGGGGAGGCCCGACCCCCTCCTACAATGAGCAGTTCTTC. Its protein is CASSGGGGPTPSYNEQFF.

V gene TRBV14 combines with J gene TRBJ2-7; 10 positions match TRBD1. This CDR3 region has 15 residues. V dropped 5 bases and J dropped 2; count of bases not matched to a gene: 6. The germline V gene encodes CDR1 SGHDN and CDR2 FVKESK. CDR3 nucleotides: TGTGCCAGCAGCAGAAGGGACAGGGGCACCTACGAGCAGTACTTC. Its protein is CASSRRDRGTYEQYF.

The rearrangement links TRBV7-2 to TRBJ2-5, with unresolved D. V was shortened by 5 bases and J by 5 bases, with 21 bases between the two germline ends. CDR3 length: 16 amino acids. Germline V gives CDR1 SGHTA, CDR2 FQGNSA. As DNA, the CDR3 is TGTGCCAGCAGCCCTAGATACCGGCCCGATAGGGAGACCCAGTACTTC. The encoded protein is CASSPRYRPDRETQYF.

V usage is TRBV27 and J usage is TRBJ2-5; TRBD2 is a possible D gene (5 bases). Per the germline V gene, CDR1 is MNHEY and CDR2 is SMNVEV (reference sequence). Trimming shortened V by 1 base and J by 4 bases, and 16 bases separated the two germline ends. The CDR3 spans 16 residues. The CDR3 protein is CASSLYLNGVRETQYF. The DNA for the CDR3 is TGTGCCAGCAGTTTATATTTGAACGGGGTTCGAGAGACCCAGTACTTC.

This sequence joins TRBV7-2 and TRBJ2-1, with 8 positions matching TRBD2. CDR1 is SGHTA and CDR2 is FQGNSA in the germline V gene. V lost 2 bases, J lost 4 bases, and 10 bases stayed unmatched. There are 17 residues in the CDR3. In DNA form, the CDR3 reads TGTGCCAGCAGCTTACGCCCTGGGCGGGAGGATTACAATGAGCAGTTCTTC. Protein: CASSLRPGREDYNEQFF.

The J gene is TRBJ1-4, the V gene TRBV5-4, with D tentatively TRBD1 (5 bases). CDR1 is SGHNT, CDR2 YYREEE, per germline (reference sequence). The germline V and J ends were trimmed by 4 bases and 7 bases, with 17 bases remaining between them. The CDR3 runs 15 residues. The CDR3 here is CASSLGAGTVEKLFF. In DNA, the CDR3 is TGTGCCAGCAGCCTTGGAGCGGGGACGGTTGAAAAACTGTTTTTT.